These 6 T cell receptor beta chains share one sample of origin, sequenced in a study of beta chain features in type 1 diabetes. Reverse transcription of all isolated RNA meant that expressed TCRB transcripts were sequenced. This table comes from immunoSEQ multiplex PCR, and its TCRdb copy is limited to in-frame clones, with some not included. Altogether 150,000 or so clones are present, 7.5% to 10% being singletons, with the ten largest covering about 2.1%. Sequencing was done on a sample of central memory CD4+ T cells from blood. All receptors come from a woman aged 18-29 years in good health.

This rearrangement joins TRBV9 to TRBJ2-3; a possible D gene is TRBD2 (5 bases). With 0 bases removed from V and 7 bases from J, the gap between germline ends came to 18 bases. The CDR3 totals 16 residues. Germline loops: CDR1 SGDLS, CDR2 YYNGEE. CDR3 DNA sequence: TGTGCCAGCAGCGTAGCGGGAATGGTGGGAGCGAATACGCAGTATTTT. The encoded protein is CASSVAGMVGANTQYF. Full variable domain (missing parts from reference TRBV9 and TRBJ2-3): DSGVTQTPKHLITATGQRVTLRCSPRSGDLSVYWYQQSLDQGLQFLIQYYNGEERAKGNILERFSAQQFPDLHSELNLSSLELGDSALYFCASSVAGMVGANTQYFGPGTRLTVL.

In its sample, this clone was seen a few times. V usage is TRBV7-3 and J usage is TRBJ2-2, with D tentatively TRBD2 (6 bases). Per germline, CDR1 SGHTA and CDR2 FQGTGA. Trimming took 8 bases from V and 4 from J, leaving 11 bases between them. This CDR3 region has 13 residues. CDR3 region: CASAAGSTGELFF. CDR3 coding DNA: TGTGCCAGCGCGGCGGGGTCCACCGGGGAGCTGTTTTTT.

The chain joins TRBV7-9 to TRBJ2-5, with TRBD1 as a possible D gene (7 bases). This CDR3 is built from 14 residues. Germline values: CDR1 SEHNR, CDR2 FQNEAQ (reference sequence). Trimming left V 3 bases short and J 4 bases short, with 12 bases between. The DNA for the CDR3 is TGTGCCAGCAGCTTGAGGGGGCGGGGAGAGACCCAGTACTTC. Translated, it gives CASSLRGRGETQYF.

This clone came up a few times. The chain joins TRBV5-1 to TRBJ2-1; D is uncertain. The CDR3 spans 13 residues. The germline V gene has CDR1 SGHRS and CDR2 YFSETQ. The ends were cut back, 0 bases at V and 4 bases at J, with 5 bases in the middle. CDR3 amino acids: CASSLESYNEQFF. CDR3 bases: TGCGCCAGCAGCTTGGAGAGTTACAATGAGCAGTTCTTC. Combining the CDR3 with reference TRBV5-1 and TRBJ2-1 gives the whole variable domain KAGVTQTPRYLIKTRGQQVTLSCSPISGHRSVSWYQQTPGQGLQFLFEYFSETQRNKGNFPGRFSGRQFSNSRSEMNVSTLELGDSALYLCASSLESYNEQFFGPGTRLTVL.

The CDR3 is CASSLGGDYHNEQFF. The DNA of the CDR3 is TGTGCCAGCAGCTTAGGGGGGGACTACCACAATGAGCAGTTCTTC. The genes are TRBV7-2 and TRBJ2-1; 7 bases agree with TRBD2. Germline CDR1 and CDR2: SGHTA and FQGNSA. V was pared by 1 base and J by 5 bases, with 5 bases of the junction left unmatched. The CDR3 totals 15 residues.

The table lists this clone with many counts. J is TRBJ2-7 and V is TRBV7-9; 7 bases are a match to TRBD2. V shed 1 base and J 1 base; nucleotides not matched to a gene: 7. The CDR3 covers 16 residues. CDR1 is SEHNR, CDR2 FQNEAQ, per germline (reference sequence). The CDR3 spells CASSLGGGGGSYEQYF. DNA for the CDR3: TGTGCCAGCAGCTTAGGGGGAGGCGGGGGTTCCTACGAGCAGTACTTC.